A single sample is the source of the 18 T cell receptor beta chains below, sequenced in a study of T-cell reconstitution after alpha-beta-depleted transplantation in children. Unique molecular identifiers were used to barcode this TCRbeta library. TCRdb independently ran MiXCR on the PCR reads; one entry per CDR3 protein. The sample includes under 100,000 distinct CDR3 sequences, less than 20% of them seen just once. The sample in question was PBMCs, mostly from graft donor cells, obtained 180 days after TCRalphabeta/CD19-depleted stem cell transplant. The receptors originated from a male patient under 10 years old who had a stem cell transplant for acute lymphoblastic leukemia, so the T cells may come from the graft donor.

V gene TRBV4-3 combines with J gene TRBJ1-5; possible D gene TRBD1, 6 bases. The CDR3 is 18 residues long. V was shortened by 4 bases and J by 0 bases, with 19 bases between the two germline ends. Per germline, CDR1 LGHNA and CDR2 YSLEER. DNA of the CDR3: TGCGCCAGCAGCCTACCGGACAGATCGGCGTATAGCAATCAGCCCCAGCATTTT. This gives the protein CASSLPDRSAYSNQPQHF.

As to this clonotype: One junction end does not reproduce the germline sequence, and a read error may be involved. V gene TRBV3-1 combines with J gene TRBJ1-5; TRBD1 might be the D (5 bases). The CDR3 runs 18 residues. Germline lookup yields CDR1 LGHDT and CDR2 YNNKEL (reference sequence). CDR3 region: CTSSLWGSYDRRNQPQHF. The CDR3 bases are TGTACCAGCAGTTTGTGGGGGTCCTATGACCGTCGCAATCAGCCCCAGCATTTT.

This clonotype was observed a handful of times. The chain employs TRBV24-1 and TRBJ2-1, with TRBD1 identical over 8 bases. Germline V gene lookup returns CDR1 KGHDR and CDR2 SFDVKD. Trimming cost V 3 bases and J 9 bases; bases outside gene matches: 3. CDR3 size: 13 residues. DNA of the CDR3: TGTGCCACCAGTGATCACAGGGGGAGTGAGCAGTTCTTC. The encoded protein is CATSDHRGSEQFF.

This chain links TRBV6-1 with TRBJ1-1; no clear D gene. Germline CDR1 reads MNHNS; CDR2 reads SASEGT. This CDR3 is built from 14 residues. V shed 1 base and J shed 4 bases, with 10 bases lying between them. This chain's CDR3 is CASSEVILFTEAFF. The CDR3, as DNA: TGTGCCAGCAGTGAAGTTATACTGTTCACTGAAGCTTTCTTT.

The chain links TRBV7-9 to TRBJ2-1; D remains ambiguous. The CDR3 covers 14 residues. V dropped 1 base and J dropped 4 bases, with 8 bases sitting between them. Germline values: CDR1 SEHNR, CDR2 FQNEAQ (reference sequence). CDR3 DNA sequence: TGTGCCAGCAGCTTAGTACTTGGATACAATGAGCAGTTCTTC. Protein: CASSLVLGYNEQFF.

This chain uses TRBV5-1 with TRBJ2-7; D could derive from TRBD1 or TRBD2 (6 bases each). CDR1 SGHRS and CDR2 YFSETQ come from the germline V gene. The V end lost 0 bases, the J end lost 3 bases, and 16 bases lay between the germline ends. The CDR3 length is 16 residues. This CDR3 reads CASSLVAGEAYYEQYF. Here the CDR3 DNA reads TGCGCCAGCAGCTTGGTGGCAGGGGAGGCCTACTACGAGCAGTACTTC.

This chain joins TRBV15 and TRBJ1-1; D might be TRBD1 (5 bases). This CDR3 region has 12 residues. V gave up 5 bases and J gave up 7 bases, with 11 bases separating them. CDR1 is LNHNV, CDR2 YYDKDF, per germline (reference sequence). CDR3 in DNA: TGTGCCACCAGCTTTTCAGGGATTGAAGCTTTCTTT. It translates to CATSFSGIEAFF.

Many counts were recorded for this clonotype. This sequence joins TRBV6-2 or TRBV6-3 and TRBJ2-1; D perhaps matches TRBD2 (5 bases). Trimming shortened V by 5 bases and J by 0 bases, and 14 bases separated the two germline ends. Germline CDR1 reads MNHEY; CDR2 reads SVGEGT. This CDR3 spans 16 amino acids. CDR3 region: CASSNLAAGSYNEQFF. The DNA for the CDR3 is TGTGCCAGCAGTAACCTAGCAGCAGGCTCCTACAATGAGCAGTTCTTC.

This chain uses TRBV11-2 with TRBJ2-7, with D possibly TRBD1 on 6 matching bases. CDR1 is SGHAT, CDR2 FQNNGV, per germline. The V gene lost 3 bases and the J gene lost 7 bases, with 22 bases spanning the gap. CDR3 size: 16 residues. CDR3: CASSLDQGPIPGEQYF. The DNA of the CDR3 is TGTGCCAGCAGCTTGGATCAGGGGCCAATACCGGGGGAGCAGTACTTC.

This clonotype was observed a few times. The chain combines TRBV11-2 with TRBJ2-1; 12 nucleotides line up with TRBD2. Germline V gives CDR1 SGHAT, CDR2 FQNNGV. The CDR3 has 19 residues. Losses at the gene ends were 3 bases for V and 3 bases for J; bases not matched to a gene: 12. Written as DNA, the CDR3 is TGTGCCAGCAGCTTCGGGGCTAGCGGGAGGGCCCGGTACTACAATGAGCAGTTCTTC. It is translated as CASSFGASGRARYYNEQFF.

This clonotype was detected a few times. The chain recombines TRBV6-5 with TRBJ2-7, with 7 bases lining up with TRBD1. Germline V gene data show CDR1 as MNHEY and CDR2 as SVGAGI. The CDR3 contains 13 residues. Germline trimming cut 0 bases from V and 5 bases from J; bases unmatched to any gene: 1. For the CDR3, the DNA is TGTGCCAGCAGTTACTCCACAGGGGACGAGCAGTACTTC. It yields the protein CASSYSTGDEQYF.

This clonotype was seen more than once but under ten times. The rearrangement uses TRBV5-1 and TRBJ2-2, with D hard to call. The V end lost 0 bases, the J end lost 3 bases, and 12 bases lay between the germline ends. CDR3 size: 16 residues. Germline V gene sequence: CDR1 SGHRS, CDR2 YFSETQ. CDR3 nucleotide sequence: TGCGCCAGCAGCTTGGGCGCAGGAAAATACACCGGGGAGCTGTTTTTT. Translated: CASSLGAGKYTGELFF.

The chain has TRBV5-1 and TRBJ1-1; D is unresolved. The CDR3 covers 16 residues. The germline CDR1 and CDR2 sequences are SGHRS and YFSETQ. V was shortened by 1 base and J by 4 bases, with 17 bases between the two germline ends. CDR3 amino acids: CASSLPPLIGSTEAFF. In DNA form, the CDR3 reads TGCGCCAGCAGCTTGCCCCCTCTAATAGGATCCACTGAAGCTTTCTTT.

The rearrangement joins TRBV5-6 to TRBJ2-5; the match to TRBD1 covers 8 bases. V dropped 4 bases and J dropped 3; count of bases not matched to a gene: 5. From germline, CDR1 is SGHDT and CDR2 YYEEEE. This CDR3 has 14 residues. The CDR3 DNA sequence: TGTGCCAGCAGCCGGGGACAGGAGAAAGAGACCCAGTACTTC. Protein sequence: CASSRGQEKETQYF.

V usage is TRBV10-2 and J usage is TRBJ1-5; perhaps TRBD1 as D (5 bases). With 6 bases removed from V and 4 bases from J, the gap between germline ends came to 13 bases. This CDR3 contains 14 residues. Germline-derived CDR1 and CDR2 are WSHSY and SAAADI. CDR3 nucleotide sequence: TGCGCCAGCAGGGAGGGAGGGGCTAATCAGCCCCAGCATTTT. It codes for CASREGGANQPQHF.

This clonotype was observed a handful of times. The rearrangement joins TRBV15 to TRBJ2-7; 7 bases match TRBD2. Trimming at V came to 0 bases and at J to 5 bases, leaving 4 bases not matched to a gene. In germline, CDR1 is LNHNV, CDR2 YYDKDF (reference sequence). The CDR3 spans 14 residues. CDR3 sequence: CATSRELGGHEQYF. The CDR3 bases are TGTGCCACCAGCAGAGAGTTGGGAGGGCACGAGCAGTACTTC. The whole variable domain, remainder taken from reference TRBV15 and TRBJ2-7, is DAMVIQNPRYQVTQFGKPVTLSCSQTLNHNVMYWYQQKSSQAPKLLFHYYDKDFNNEADTPDNFQSRRPNTSFCFLDIRSPGLGDTAMYLCATSRELGGHEQYFGPGTRLTVT.

This clonotype was recorded a few times. The genes are TRBV7-2 and TRBJ2-5, with D unclear. The V and J ends lost 1 base and 5 bases respectively, with 5 bases between them. The CDR3 extends over 12 amino acids. Germline values: CDR1 SGHTA, CDR2 FQGNSA. The CDR3 reads CASSLGPETQYF. DNA of the CDR3: TGTGCCAGCAGCTTAGGACCGGAGACCCAGTACTTC. Full variable domain (remainder filled in from reference TRBV7-2 and TRBJ2-5): GAGVSQSPSNKVTEKGKDVELRCDPISGHTALYWYRQSLGQGLEFLIYFQGNSAPDKSGLPSDRFSAERTGGSVSTLTIQRTQQEDSAVYLCASSLGPETQYFGPGTRLLVL.

This clonotype occurred a few times. The chain carries TRBV10-3 and TRBJ2-2; possibly TRBD2 for D (7 bases). With 2 bases removed from V and 3 bases from J, the gap between germline ends came to 13 bases. Germline V gene sequence: CDR1 ENHRY, CDR2 SYGVKD. The CDR3 length is 16 residues. CDR3 in DNA: TGTGCCATCAGTGAGGTCGCGGGGGCCTACACCGGGGAGCTGTTTTTT. It encodes CAISEVAGAYTGELFF.